A selection of T cell receptor beta chains follows, all from one sample in a study of blood T cell repertoires in COVID-19. Sequencing was performed with immunoSEQ multiplex PCR; in TCRdb, only in-frame clones are kept and a portion is missing. Here the sample spans 110,000 or so clones, less than 85% being singletons. The sample consisted of peripheral blood. The receptor source for this set is a human donor in a cohort sampled during active COVID-19. The CDR3 runs from the conserved cysteine through the conserved F or W. D genes are given only for firm matches. Clone sizes are given selectively: once, few, many, or a class where the clone is expanded.

abundance: NA; v_gene: TRBV19; d_gene: NA; j_gene: TRBJ1-5; CDR3aa: CASSTGEVPQPQHF; CDR3nt: TGTGCCAGTAGTACTGGGGAGGTTCCCCAGCCCCAGCATTTT
abundance: NA; v_gene: TRBV6-2/TRBV6-3; d_gene: TRBD1; j_gene: TRBJ2-7; CDR3aa: CASSKPGQGRHEQYF; CDR3nt: TGTGCCAGCAGCAAACCGGGACAGGGTCGCCACGAGCAGTACTTC
abundance: NA; v_gene: TRBV28; d_gene: TRBD1; j_gene: TRBJ1-2; CDR3aa: CASSLDRSNYGYTF; CDR3nt: TGTGCCAGCAGTTTGGACAGGTCTAACTATGGCTACACCTTC
abundance: NA; v_gene: TRBV29-1; d_gene: NA; j_gene: TRBJ1-1; CDR3aa: CSGELNTEAFF; CDR3nt: TGCAGCGGAGAGTTGAACACTGAAGCTTTCTTT
abundance: NA; v_gene: TRBV4-1; d_gene: TRBD2; j_gene: TRBJ2-1; CDR3aa: CASSRHASGAHNEQFF; CDR3nt: TGCGCCAGCAGCCGCCACGCGAGCGGGGCCCACAATGAGCAGTTCTTC
abundance: NA; v_gene: TRBV6-2/TRBV6-3; d_gene: NA; j_gene: TRBJ2-2; CDR3aa: CASSYLNPGELFF; CDR3nt: TGTGCCAGCAGTTATCTAAATCCCGGGGAGCTGTTTTTT
abundance: NA; v_gene: TRBV5-1; d_gene: TRBD1; j_gene: TRBJ1-3; CDR3aa: CASSLGDRASGNTIYF; CDR3nt: TGCGCCAGCAGCTTGGGGGACAGGGCCTCTGGAAACACCATATATTTT
abundance: NA; v_gene: TRBV6-2/TRBV6-3; d_gene: NA; j_gene: TRBJ1-2; CDR3aa: CASSYVGGPNYGYTF; CDR3nt: TGTGCCAGCAGTTACGTGGGAGGACCTAACTATGGCTACACCTTC
abundance: NA; v_gene: TRBV7-2; d_gene: TRBD1; j_gene: TRBJ1-5; CDR3aa: CASSLDRGNQPQHF; CDR3nt: TGTGCCAGCAGCCTGGACAGGGGAAATCAGCCCCAGCATTTT
abundance: NA; v_gene: TRBV3-1/TRBV3-2; d_gene: TRBD1; j_gene: TRBJ1-2; CDR3aa: CASSRGQTNYGYTF; CDR3nt: TGTGCCAGCAGCCGGGGACAGACCAACTATGGCTACACCTTC
abundance: NA; v_gene: TRBV9; d_gene: NA; j_gene: TRBJ2-3; CDR3aa: CASSVGASDSSDTQYF; CDR3nt: TGTGCCAGCAGCGTAGGGGCTAGCGATAGTTCAGATACGCAGTATTTT
abundance: NA; v_gene: TRBV2; d_gene: NA; j_gene: TRBJ2-7; CDR3aa: CASSPGQIYEQYF; CDR3nt: TGTGCCAGCAGCCCAGGACAGATCTACGAGCAGTACTTC
abundance: NA; v_gene: TRBV3-1/TRBV3-2; d_gene: NA; j_gene: TRBJ2-1; CDR3aa: CASVGSKGHNEQFF; CDR3nt: TGTGCCAGTGTAGGAAGCAAGGGGCACAATGAGCAGTTCTTC
abundance: NA; v_gene: TRBV6-5; d_gene: TRBD1; j_gene: TRBJ2-7; CDR3aa: CASSWTGGSYEQYF; CDR3nt: TGTGCCAGCAGTTGGACAGGGGGCTCCTACGAGCAGTACTTC
abundance: NA; v_gene: TRBV6-2/TRBV6-3; d_gene: NA; j_gene: TRBJ2-7; CDR3aa: CASSYGRAGSYEQYF; CDR3nt: TGTGCCAGCAGTTACGGGCGGGCCGGCTCCTACGAGCAGTACTTC
abundance: NA; v_gene: TRBV7-9; d_gene: NA; j_gene: TRBJ1-6; CDR3aa: CASSFQGNSPLHF; CDR3nt: TGTGCCAGCAGCTTTCAGGGAAATTCACCCCTCCACTTT
abundance: NA; v_gene: TRBV6-5; d_gene: NA; j_gene: TRBJ2-7; CDR3aa: CASSIYREYEQYF; CDR3nt: TGTGCCAGCAGTATCTATAGGGAGTACGAGCAGTACTTC
abundance: once; v_gene: TRBV7-2; d_gene: TRBD2; j_gene: TRBJ2-1; CDR3aa: CASSLVRGGLNEQFF; CDR3nt: TGTGCCAGCAGCTTAGTACGGGGGGGCCTCAATGAGCAGTTCTTC
abundance: NA; v_gene: TRBV7-3; d_gene: TRBD1; j_gene: TRBJ2-7; CDR3aa: CASSLTGGFDPYEQYF; CDR3nt: TGTGCCAGCAGCCTGACAGGGGGCTTCGACCCCTACGAGCAGTACTTC
abundance: NA; v_gene: TRBV19; d_gene: NA; j_gene: TRBJ2-1; CDR3aa: CATARSDTPSYNEQFF; CDR3nt: TGTGCCACAGCAAGAAGTGACACCCCCTCCTACAATGAGCAGTTCTTC
abundance: NA; v_gene: TRBV7-2; d_gene: TRBD1; j_gene: TRBJ1-2; CDR3aa: CASSLGQSYDGYTF; CDR3nt: TGTGCCAGCAGCTTGGGACAGTCGTACGATGGCTACACCTTC